Described below is a single TCR beta chain sequence and its context. Its antigen is undetermined. The V gene's germline CDR1 is SGHNT and CDR2 YYREEE (reference sequence). Trimming cost V 4 bases and J 3 bases, with 10 bases left between them. The CDR3 length is 14 residues. The entry originates in a study of T cells in narcolepsy. Across the study: Donors had narcolepsy type 1 or type 2, or were healthy controls. Regarding the study as a whole: Autoreactive HCRT-specific and TRIB2-specific clonotypes were marked in same-patient CSF-versus-blood CD4+ comparisons. In some patient and control memory CD4+ samples, autoreactive clones were absent.

Libraries were prepared by immunoSEQ multiplex PCR; TCRdb keeps only in-frame clonotypes and omits some of them. Here the sample spans over 30,000 clones, around 85% being singletons. The chain has TRBV5-4 and TRBJ2-2; a weak D match, TRBD1 (6 bases). Sequenced input: CD45RA- memory CD4+ T cells from PBMCs. The clonotype originates from a human donor with narcolepsy. In DNA, the CDR3 is TGTGCCAGCAGCCTGGACAGTTACACCGGGGAGCTGTTTTTT. Its protein is CASSLDSYTGELFF.